What follows is one T cell receptor (beta chain) and its context. The sample comes from a study of shared clonotypes between healthy human individuals. This CDR3 is built from 15 residues. CDR1 is SEHNR and CDR2 is FQNEAQ in the germline V gene (reference sequence). J was trimmed by 1 base and V by 6 bases; bases with no gene match: 4. Here immunoSEQ multiplex PCR was the method, and the copy in TCRdb shows in-frame clones only, minus some. The table lists 950,000 to 1,200,000 clones, 77% of them singletons. The sequence came from a man aged 18 to 30 in good health. Some clones in this sample may be carry-over from other donors' samples. The chain joins TRBV7-9 to TRBJ2-2; 8 nucleotides align to TRBD1. Material: memory CD4+ T cells from PBMCs. The subset was: CD45RA-negative fraction. The CDR3 bases are TGTGCCAGCAGTGCCGGGACAGGGAACACCGGGGAGCTGTTTTTT. Translating it yields CASSAGTGNTGELFF.